The 18 T cell receptor beta chains below were found in one sample sequenced in a study of OX40 agonist ivuxolimab in advanced cancers. This table comes from immunoSEQ multiplex PCR, and its TCRdb copy is limited to in-frame clones, with some not included. Of about 50,000 clones listed, over 85% are singletons. Sample: CD4+ or CD8+ T cells sorted from blood, taken in a trial of the OX40 agonist ivuxolimab. The receptors come from an adult with an advanced solid tumor such as melanoma, head and neck, liver or kidney cancer.

CDR3 nucleotides: TGTGCCAGCCTCGGGGGGTCATACCAAGAGACCCAGTACTTC. Amino acid sequence: CASLGGSYQETQYF. V gene TRBV2 combines with J gene TRBJ2-5; 7 positions agree with TRBD2. CDR3 length: 14 amino acids. CDR1 and CDR2 (germline): SNHLY, FYNNEI. Unmatched junction bases numbered 6, after V lost 8 bases and J lost 0 bases.

This chain joins TRBV27 and TRBJ1-6; tentative D call: TRBD1 (6 bases). Germline V CDR1 and CDR2: MNHEY, SMNVEV (reference sequence). Trimming shortened V by 2 bases and J by 8 bases, and 16 bases separated the two germline ends. This CDR3 has 16 residues. In nucleotides, the CDR3 is TGTGCCAGCAGTTTAGTACCAGGGGTCCTTGATTCACCCCTCCACTTT. The encoded protein is CASSLVPGVLDSPLHF.

This chain uses TRBV5-1 with TRBJ1-1; TRBD1 is a possible D gene (6 bases). The CDR3 is 15 residues long. Trimming shortened V by 3 bases and J by 1 base, and 13 bases separated the two germline ends. Germline V CDR1 and CDR2: SGHRS, YFSETQ. The CDR3 sequence: CASSSRDTENTEAFF. CDR3 nucleotides: TGCGCCAGCAGCTCGAGGGACACCGAGAACACTGAAGCTTTCTTT. The full variable domain, completed using reference TRBV5-1 and TRBJ1-1, is KAGVTQTPRYLIKTRGQQVTLSCSPISGHRSVSWYQQTPGQGLQFLFEYFSETQRNKGNFPGRFSGRQFSNSRSEMNVSTLELGDSALYLCASSSRDTENTEAFFGQGTRLTVV.

The rearrangement uses TRBV18 and TRBJ1-1; D is unresolved. Germline lookup yields CDR1 KGHSH and CDR2 LQKENI. V was pared by 0 bases and J by 1 base, with 9 bases between. The CDR3 is 15 residues long. The CDR3: CASSPPEGRNTEAFF. The CDR3 DNA reads TGTGCCAGCTCACCACCGGAGGGAAGGAACACTGAAGCTTTCTTT.

This clone is medium-sized in the sample. The J gene is TRBJ2-1, the V gene TRBV9, with 7 bases aligning to TRBD2. With 3 bases clipped from V and 8 bases from J, the junction kept 8 bases outside the gene matches. Germline values: CDR1 SGDLS, CDR2 YYNGEE. This CDR3 has 14 amino acids. CDR3 amino acids: CASSAGGGLDEQFF. Written as DNA, the CDR3 is TGTGCCAGCAGCGCTGGGGGAGGGCTGGATGAGCAGTTCTTC.

The V call is TRBV6-5, the J call TRBJ2-7; 8 bases agree with TRBD2. The germline V gene has CDR1 MNHEY and CDR2 SVGAGI. J was trimmed by 6 bases and V by 6 bases; bases with no gene match: 7. The CDR3 spans 13 residues. This CDR3 is CASSTGGAGEQYV. CDR3 bases: TGTGCCAGCAGCACGGGAGGGGCTGGCGAGCAGTACGTC.

The V and J genes are TRBV27 and TRBJ2-7; 9 positions agree with TRBD1. The V gene's germline CDR1 is MNHEY and CDR2 SMNVEV (reference sequence). J was trimmed by 2 bases and V by 0 bases; bases with no gene match: 2. This CDR3 has 15 residues. CDR3 amino acids: CASSLSGTGTYEQYF. The DNA for the CDR3 is TGTGCCAGCAGTTTATCCGGGACAGGGACCTACGAGCAGTACTTC.

This chain connects TRBV28 to TRBJ1-1; no reliable D call. The V end lost 2 bases, the J end lost 11 bases, and 15 bases lay between the germline ends. The length of the CDR3 is 13 residues. Germline values: CDR1 MDHEN, CDR2 SYDVKM. CDR3 protein: CASSLPPWDQAFF. DNA for the CDR3: TGTGCCAGCAGTTTACCCCCTTGGGATCAGGCTTTCTTT.

The rearrangement links TRBV19 to TRBJ2-3, with D perhaps matching TRBD1 (5 bases). Germline lookup yields CDR1 LNHDA and CDR2 SQIVND (reference sequence). The CDR3 has 16 amino acids. Trimming left V 2 bases short and J 2 bases short, with 14 bases between. DNA of the CDR3: TGTGCCAGTAGTATATTTTACAGGTCACACACAGATACGCAGTATTTT. It translates to CASSIFYRSHTDTQYF.

The genes are TRBV27 and TRBJ2-7, with D perhaps matching TRBD2 (5 bases). Trimming took 6 bases from V and 3 from J, leaving 6 bases between them. Looked up from germline, CDR1 is MNHEY and CDR2 is SMNVEV (reference sequence). This CDR3 comprises 11 residues. The DNA of the CDR3 is TGTGCCAGCAGACGGGGCTACGAGCAGTACGTC. This codes for CASRRGYEQYV.

This sequence joins TRBV4-3 and TRBJ2-1, with 8 nucleotides matching TRBD2. The CDR3 loop spans 15 amino acids. Per germline, CDR1 LGHNA and CDR2 YSLEER. V lost 1 base, J lost 2 bases, and 1 base stayed unmatched. CDR3 nucleotides: TGCGCCAGCAGCCAAGGTAGCGGGACCTACAATGAGCAGTTCTTC. This sequence encodes CASSQGSGTYNEQFF.

This chain connects TRBV4-1 to TRBJ2-7; 7 bases match TRBD2. The CDR3 covers 15 residues. The germline V gene encodes CDR1 MGHRA and CDR2 YSYEKL. V shed 1 base, J shed 3 bases, and the junction held 6 bases outside the gene matches. The CDR3 DNA reads TGCGCCAGCAGCCAAGTCTCTAGCGGTTACTACGAGCAGTACTTC. Residues: CASSQVSSGYYEQYF.

A single count supports this clone. J is TRBJ2-7 and V is TRBV7-8; D is possibly TRBD2 (7 bases). The CDR3 totals 15 residues. The ends were cut back, 7 bases at V and 0 bases at J, with 16 bases in the middle. The germline V gene has CDR1 SGHVS and CDR2 FQNEAQ. In DNA, the CDR3 is TGTGCCAGCACATTAGGGGGGGACTTCTCCTACGAGCAGTACTTC. Protein sequence: CASTLGGDFSYEQYF.

The V and J genes are TRBV28 and TRBJ1-5; D is perhaps TRBD1 (6 bases). This CDR3 region has 14 residues. V shed 4 bases and J shed 0 bases, with 7 bases lying between them. In germline, CDR1 is MDHEN, CDR2 SYDVKM. The CDR3 DNA reads TGTGCCAGCAGTTACAGGGTTAGCAATCAGCCCCAGCATTTT. Protein: CASSYRVSNQPQHF.

This clone showed up just a few times. V is TRBV9 and J is TRBJ1-1, with D possibly being TRBD1 (5 bases). This CDR3 has 15 residues. V was pared by 4 bases and J by 4 bases, with 17 bases between. Germline V gene data show CDR1 as SGDLS and CDR2 as YYNGEE. The CDR3 nucleotides read TGTGCCAGCAGCCCAGACTACGGGACGTTCACTGAAGCTTTCTTT. Protein sequence: CASSPDYGTFTEAFF.

The V gene is TRBV27, the J gene TRBJ1-1; D unresolved. The CDR3 is made up of 13 amino acids. The germline V gene has CDR1 MNHEY and CDR2 SMNVEV (reference sequence). V lost 4 bases to trimming and J lost 1 base, with 7 bases between them. CDR3 amino acids: CASSSTQNTEAFF. CDR3 nucleotide sequence: TGTGCCAGCAGTTCTACTCAGAACACTGAAGCTTTCTTT.

The chain employs TRBV7-3 and TRBJ2-2; 8 nucleotides align to TRBD1. CDR1 and CDR2 (germline): SGHTA, FQGTGA. This CDR3 has 16 amino acids. V lost 5 bases and J lost 5; bases outside the gene matches: 10. The CDR3 bases are TGTGCCAGCAGCAGGGGACAGGTGGGGTATACCGGGGAGCTGTTTTTT. This sequence encodes CASSRGQVGYTGELFF.

Remarks on this clone: One end of the junction varies from germline; a read error may be responsible. This sequence joins TRBV4-1 and TRBJ2-5; D is undetermined. Germline V gives CDR1 MGHRA, CDR2 YSYEKL. The CDR3 length is 11 residues. For the CDR3, the DNA is TGCGCCAGCAGCCAAGGTGGCCGGTCGCACTTC. Translating gives CASSQGGRSHF.